This T cell receptor beta chain originates from a study of shared T cell receptors in the human thymus. Clones were read by immunoSEQ multiplex PCR, and TCRdb kept only the in-frame ones, dropping some. The sample lists 700,000 or so clones; 80% to 90% were seen once. These same data were also listed under a study on human thymus T cells. That paper states: In corrective heart surgery, resections were taken, and these provided the thymus tissue. Apparent skewing of V and J gene usage characterized both thymic and blood repertoires. Thymic repertoires from unrelated individuals overlapped highly, related research reported.

This receptor was identified in a girl in the first two years of life with a congenital heart defect. Sequenced: thymocytes.

The CDR3 DNA reads TGTGCCAGCAGTCGACGGACAGGGACGGTTAATGAAAAACTGTTTTTT. Its protein product is CASSRRTGTVNEKLFF. The chain combines TRBV28 with TRBJ1-4, with 8 bases aligning to TRBD1. Trimming removed 5 bases from V and 4 bases from J; junction bases left unmatched: 9. Germline values: CDR1 MDHEN, CDR2 SYDVKM. The CDR3 contains 16 residues.